These T cell receptor beta chains were read from a single sample in a study of blood T cell repertoires in COVID-19. Only in-frame clones appear in the TCRdb table, and some are missing; sequencing was by immunoSEQ multiplex PCR. The table lists roughly 100,000 clones, more than 75% of them singletons, with 9.5% to 15% in the top ten. The sequenced sample consisted of peripheral blood. Every receptor here comes from a human donor in a cohort sampled during active COVID-19. CDR3s leave out the opening cysteine and the closing phenylalanine or tryptophan. Where a row states a size, it is once, few, many or the class of an expanded clone; other rows omit it.

size	J	V	length	CDR3
-	TRBJ1-4	TRBV9	13	ASSISGQGNEKLF
-	TRBJ2-1	TRBV7-6	15	ASSLVGGGTIYNEQF
-	TRBJ2-7	TRBV19	11	ASSPIAGGEQY
-	TRBJ1-2	TRBV4-1	12	ASSQITVNYGYT
-	TRBJ1-5	TRBV7-9	12	ASSLRGDRQPQH
-	TRBJ1-3	TRBV3-1/TRBV3-2	13	ASSQGGVRGNTIY
once	TRBJ2-1	TRBV7-9	13	ASSFSLAGYNEQF
-	TRBJ1-2	TRBV29-1	12	SVVTDTTRGGYT
-	TRBJ2-5	TRBV19	16	ASSISFRSGGAPGTQY
-	TRBJ2-5	TRBV12-5	10	ASGNEARTQY
-	TRBJ1-3	TRBV19	12	ATTGTGLGNTIY
-	TRBJ2-7	TRBV5-1	13	ASSLLAGTPYEQY
-	TRBJ1-4	TRBV7-9	11	ASSLPGNEKLF
-	TRBJ1-6	TRBV5-1	12	ASSETGRSSPLH
-	TRBJ2-5	TRBV5-1	12	ASSSGGGQETQY
-	TRBJ1-2	TRBV6-2/TRBV6-3	11	ASSLQGDYGYT
-	TRBJ2-6	TRBV19	15	ASSIEPYPTGANVLT
-	TRBJ1-1	TRBV9	12	ASSVRGHDTEAF
-	TRBJ1-5	TRBV10-3	13	AISESQGGGQPQH
-	TRBJ1-5	TRBV5-6	13	ASSLRGPSNQPQH
-	TRBJ2-7	TRBV7-9	9	ASSQGQANY
-	TRBJ1-2	TRBV3-1/TRBV3-2	11	ASRQGASYGYT
-	TRBJ2-7	TRBV18	10	ASSGQGEKQY
-	TRBJ1-1	TRBV6-6	13	ASRPGTVANTEAF
-	TRBJ2-5	TRBV6-5	13	ASSPRPARAETQY
-	TRBJ1-2	TRBV5-1	12	ASSLDGVGYGYT
-	TRBJ2-1	TRBV9	14	ASSVASLAEGYEQF
-	TRBJ2-7	TRBV11-2	12	ASRPLAGPYEQY
-	TRBJ2-1	TRBV7-2	11	ASSSLAYNEQF
-	TRBJ1-1	TRBV4-2	13	ASSPVGARGVEAF
-	TRBJ1-5	TRBV5-8	13	ASSPGRVANQPQH
-	TRBJ2-1	TRBV27	13	ASSLGTGVYNEQF
-	TRBJ2-5	TRBV6-1	13	ASSESVTSRETQY
-	TRBJ1-2	TRBV6-5	12	ASRAWTGSPGYT
-	TRBJ1-5	TRBV15	12	ATSRPYSNQPQH
-	TRBJ1-3	TRBV6-5	11	ASRESSGNTIY